A selection of T cell receptor beta chains follows, all from one sample in a study of T cell responses to AZD1222 COVID-19 vaccine. Libraries were prepared by immunoSEQ multiplex PCR; TCRdb keeps only in-frame clonotypes and omits some of them. The table includes 110,000 to 150,000 clones, roughly 91% detected once. Sequencing was performed on peripheral blood, taken 28 days after the second AZD1222 dose. The receptors stem from an adult who received the AZD1222 COVID-19 vaccine. Both conserved end residues are part of each CDR3. D genes are given only for firm matches. Clone size appears in some rows only: once, few, many, or a class for an expanded clone.

d_gene	len	j_gene	abundance	v_gene	CDR3aa	CDR3nt
TRBD1	14	TRBJ1-1	.	TRBV6-5	CASARTGGNTEAFF	TGTGCCAGCGCGCGGACAGGAGGGAACACTGAAGCTTTCTTT
.	15	TRBJ2-3	.	TRBV6-2/TRBV6-3	CASRPYQGMADTQYF	TGTGCCAGCAGACCTTACCAGGGTATGGCAGATACGCAGTATTTT
.	14	TRBJ2-5	once	TRBV24-1	CATSDPGLGGTQYF	TGTGCCACCAGTGATCCGGGCCTGGGCGGGACCCAGTACTTC
.	15	TRBJ2-3	.	TRBV5-1	CASSPIPGPTDTQYF	TGCGCCAGCAGCCCTATCCCAGGGCCCACAGATACGCAGTATTTT
.	16	TRBJ2-7	.	TRBV6-6	CASSRGQGWSSYEQYF	TGTGCCAGCAGTCGAGGGCAGGGTTGGAGCTCCTACGAGCAGTACTTC
TRBD1	14	TRBJ1-2	.	TRBV6-5	CASSPTGGAYGYTF	TGTGCCAGCAGCCCGACAGGGGGGGCCTATGGCTACACCTTC
TRBD2	15	TRBJ2-1	.	TRBV5-6	CASSPRTSGGNEQFF	TGTGCCAGCAGCCCACGGACTAGCGGGGGCAATGAGCAGTTCTTC
.	16	TRBJ1-2	.	TRBV9	CASSVGTAKTNYGYTF	TGTGCCAGCAGCGTAGGGACAGCTAAAACTAACTATGGCTACACCTTC
TRBD1	14	TRBJ2-7	.	TRBV7-9	CASGNRGQAGEQYF	TGTGCCAGCGGGAATAGGGGGCAGGCTGGGGAGCAGTACTTC
.	15	TRBJ1-3	.	TRBV18	CASSPTTASGNTIYF	TGTGCCAGCTCACCAACGACAGCCTCTGGAAACACCATATATTTT
.	13	TRBJ1-5	.	TRBV10-1	CASRKGGDQPQHF	TGCGCCAGCAGGAAAGGGGGGGATCAGCCCCAGCATTTT
TRBD1	15	TRBJ1-2	.	TRBV5-1	CASSSSDRAFYGYTF	TGCGCCAGCAGCTCGTCCGACAGGGCCTTCTATGGCTACACCTTC
.	13	TRBJ1-2	.	TRBV19	CASSIETEHGYTF	TGTGCCAGTAGTATTGAAACGGAGCATGGCTACACCTTC
TRBD2	17	TRBJ2-3	.	TRBV4-1	CASSLPPWREGTDTQYF	TGCGCCAGCAGCCTCCCACCCTGGCGGGAGGGCACAGATACGCAGTATTTT
TRBD1	13	TRBJ1-1	.	TRBV13	CAIQGQLNTEAFF	TGTGCCATACAGGGACAGCTAAACACTGAAGCTTTCTTT
TRBD1	13	TRBJ2-1	.	TRBV28	CASSVPGQGSGFF	TGTGCCAGCAGTGTTCCGGGACAGGGATCCGGGTTCTTC
.	15	TRBJ1-2	.	TRBV19	CASGRAAGLLYGYTF	TGTGCCAGTGGGCGGGCCGCCGGATTACTCTATGGCTACACCTTC
.	17	TRBJ2-3	once	TRBV4-2	CASSLKTAGGDTDTQYF	TGTGCCAGCAGCCTAAAGACAGCAGGAGGGGACACAGATACGCAGTATTTT
TRBD1	13	TRBJ1-1	.	TRBV5-1	CASSSQGGTEAFF	TGCGCCAGCAGCTCACAGGGGGGCACTGAAGCTTTCTTT
.	15	TRBJ1-5	.	TRBV9	CASSVAPFPQLPQHF	TGTGCCAGCAGCGTAGCCCCTTTTCCCCAGCTCCCCCAGCATTTT
TRBD1	14	TRBJ2-1	.	TRBV3-1/TRBV3-2	CASSLGTGGGEQFF	TGTGCCAGCAGCCTTGGGACAGGGGGCGGCGAGCAGTTCTTC